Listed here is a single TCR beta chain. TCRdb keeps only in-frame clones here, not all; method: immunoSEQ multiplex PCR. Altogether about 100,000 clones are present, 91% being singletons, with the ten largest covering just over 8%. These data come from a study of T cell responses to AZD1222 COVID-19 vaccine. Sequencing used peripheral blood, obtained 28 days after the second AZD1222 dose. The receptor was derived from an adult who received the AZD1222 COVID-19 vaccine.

The CDR3 sequence is CASSFSAGQGSTCFYEQYF. CDR3 in DNA: TGTGCCAGCAGCTTTTCGGCGGGACAGGGGTCTACCTGTTTCTACGAGCAGTACTTC. This chain connects TRBV21-1 to TRBJ2-7; TRBD1, the table's D call, lacks a check against the DNA. TRBV21-1 is labeled a pseudogene. CDR3 length: 19 amino acids.